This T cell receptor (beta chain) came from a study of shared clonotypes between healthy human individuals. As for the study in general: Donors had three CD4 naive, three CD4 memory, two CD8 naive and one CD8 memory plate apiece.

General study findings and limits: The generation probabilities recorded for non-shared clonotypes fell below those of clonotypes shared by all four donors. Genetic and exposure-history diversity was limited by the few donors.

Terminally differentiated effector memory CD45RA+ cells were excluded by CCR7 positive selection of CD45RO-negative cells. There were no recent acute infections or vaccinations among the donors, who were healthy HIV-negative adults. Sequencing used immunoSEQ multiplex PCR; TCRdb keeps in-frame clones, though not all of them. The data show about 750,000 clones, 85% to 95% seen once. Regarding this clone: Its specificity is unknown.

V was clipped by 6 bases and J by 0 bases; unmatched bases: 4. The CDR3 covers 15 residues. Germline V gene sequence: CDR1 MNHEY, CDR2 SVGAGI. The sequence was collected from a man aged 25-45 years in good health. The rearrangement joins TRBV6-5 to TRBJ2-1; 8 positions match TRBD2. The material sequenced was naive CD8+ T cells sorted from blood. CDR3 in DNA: TGTGCCAGCAGCCCGCTAGCGGGCTCCTACAATGAGCAGTTCTTC. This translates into CASSPLAGSYNEQFF.